The source of this T cell receptor (beta chain) is a study of blood T cell repertoires in COVID-19. About the study: Researchers got acute and convalescent COVID-19 samples from the United States, Italy and Spain.

Only in-frame clones appear in the TCRdb table, and some are missing; sequencing was by immunoSEQ multiplex PCR. Of about 120,000 clones in the sample, 90% were seen once. Sequencing used peripheral blood. This clonotype was obtained from a human donor with active COVID-19. The donor label of this sample is uncertain.

CDR3 DNA: TGCGCCAGCAGCCAAGGGACAGGGCCCATGAACACTGAAGCTTTCTTT. It translates to CASSQGTGPMNTEAFF. The chain is built from TRBV4-3 and TRBJ1-1, with 8 bases that match TRBD1. V lost 1 base, J lost 0 bases, and 4 bases stayed unmatched. Germline CDR1 is LGHNA and CDR2 is YSLEER. This CDR3 is 16 amino acids long.